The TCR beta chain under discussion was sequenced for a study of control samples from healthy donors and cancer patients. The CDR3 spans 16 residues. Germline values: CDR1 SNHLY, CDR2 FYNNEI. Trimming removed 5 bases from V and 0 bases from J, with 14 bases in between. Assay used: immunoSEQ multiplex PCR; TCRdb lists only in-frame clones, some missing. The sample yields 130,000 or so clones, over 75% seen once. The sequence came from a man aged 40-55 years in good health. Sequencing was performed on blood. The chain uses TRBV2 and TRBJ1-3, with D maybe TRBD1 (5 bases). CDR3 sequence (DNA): TGTGCCAGCAGTTGGGGGGGTCTAATCTCTGGAAACACCATATATTTT. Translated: CASSWGGLISGNTIYF. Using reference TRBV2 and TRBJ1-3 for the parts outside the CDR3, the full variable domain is EPEVTQTPSHQVTQMGQEVILRCVPISNHLYFYWYRQILGQKVEFLVSFYNNEISEKSEIFDDQFSVERPDGSNFTLKIRSTKLEDSAMYFCASSWGGLISGNTIYFGEGSWLTVV.